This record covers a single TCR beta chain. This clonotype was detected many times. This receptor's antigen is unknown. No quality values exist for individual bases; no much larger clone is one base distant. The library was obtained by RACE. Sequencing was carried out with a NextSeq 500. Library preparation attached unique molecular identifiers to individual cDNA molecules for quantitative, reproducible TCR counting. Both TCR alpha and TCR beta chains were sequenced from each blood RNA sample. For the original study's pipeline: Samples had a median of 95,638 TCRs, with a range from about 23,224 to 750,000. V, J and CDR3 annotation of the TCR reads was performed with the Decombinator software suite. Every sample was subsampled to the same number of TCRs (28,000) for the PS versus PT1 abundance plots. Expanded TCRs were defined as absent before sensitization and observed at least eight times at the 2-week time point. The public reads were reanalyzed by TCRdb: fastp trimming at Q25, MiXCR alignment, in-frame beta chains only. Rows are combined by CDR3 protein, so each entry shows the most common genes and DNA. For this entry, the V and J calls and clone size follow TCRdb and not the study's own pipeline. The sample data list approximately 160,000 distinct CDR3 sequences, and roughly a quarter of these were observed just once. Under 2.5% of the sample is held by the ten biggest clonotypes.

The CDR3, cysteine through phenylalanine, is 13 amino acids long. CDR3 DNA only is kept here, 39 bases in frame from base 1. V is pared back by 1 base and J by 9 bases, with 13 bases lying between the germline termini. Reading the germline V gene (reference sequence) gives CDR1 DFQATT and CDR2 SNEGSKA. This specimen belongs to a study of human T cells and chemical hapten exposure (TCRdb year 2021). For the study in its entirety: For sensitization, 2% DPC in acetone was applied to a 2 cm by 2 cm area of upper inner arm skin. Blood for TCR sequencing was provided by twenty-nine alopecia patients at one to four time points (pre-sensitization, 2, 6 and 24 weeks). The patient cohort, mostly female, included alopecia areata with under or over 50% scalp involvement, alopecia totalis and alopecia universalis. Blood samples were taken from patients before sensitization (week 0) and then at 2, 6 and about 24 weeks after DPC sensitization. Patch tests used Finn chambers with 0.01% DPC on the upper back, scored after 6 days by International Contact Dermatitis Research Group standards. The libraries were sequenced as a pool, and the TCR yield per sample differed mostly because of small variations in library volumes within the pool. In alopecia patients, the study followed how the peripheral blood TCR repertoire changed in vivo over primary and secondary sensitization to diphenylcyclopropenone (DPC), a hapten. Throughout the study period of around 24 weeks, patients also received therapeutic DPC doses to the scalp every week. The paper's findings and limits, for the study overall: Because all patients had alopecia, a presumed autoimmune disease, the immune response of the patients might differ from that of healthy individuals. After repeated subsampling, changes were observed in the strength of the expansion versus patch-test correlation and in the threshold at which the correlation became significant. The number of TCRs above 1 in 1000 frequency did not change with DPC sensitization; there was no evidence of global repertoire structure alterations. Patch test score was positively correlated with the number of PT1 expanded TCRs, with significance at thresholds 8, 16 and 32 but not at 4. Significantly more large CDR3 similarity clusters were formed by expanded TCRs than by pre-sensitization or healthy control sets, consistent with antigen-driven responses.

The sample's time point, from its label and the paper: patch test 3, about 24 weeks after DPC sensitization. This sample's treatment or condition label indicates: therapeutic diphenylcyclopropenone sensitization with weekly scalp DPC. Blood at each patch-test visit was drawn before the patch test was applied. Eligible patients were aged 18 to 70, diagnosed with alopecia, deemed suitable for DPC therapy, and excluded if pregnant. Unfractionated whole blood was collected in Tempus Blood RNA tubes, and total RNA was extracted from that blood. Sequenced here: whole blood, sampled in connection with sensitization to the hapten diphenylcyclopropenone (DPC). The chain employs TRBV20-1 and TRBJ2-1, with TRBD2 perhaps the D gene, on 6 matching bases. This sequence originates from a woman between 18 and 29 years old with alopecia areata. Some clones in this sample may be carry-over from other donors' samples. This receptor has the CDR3 CSARGSSVGEQFF. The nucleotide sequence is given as TGCAGTGCTAGAGGATCTAGCGTGGGTGAGCAGTTCTTC.